This T cell receptor beta chain was identified during a study of T cells in Graves' hyperthyroidism and ophthalmopathy. Whole-study context: Before any treatment, at initial diagnosis, peripheral blood was collected.

This CDR3 spans 11 amino acids. Per the germline V gene, CDR1 is PRHDT and CDR2 is FYEKMQ (reference sequence). Trimming cost V 2 bases and J 7 bases, with 5 bases left between them. Researchers took RNA transcripts and amplified the TCR beta CDR3 regions from them. A first-round RT-PCR of the TCR CDR3 used the HTBI primer set. TCRdb re-called the multiplex PCR reads through MiXCR, storing one row per CDR3 protein. The top ten hold over 7.5% of the sample, which has around 440,000 distinct CDR3 sequences, roughly 14% seen once. There are many counts of this clonotype. This TCR was sampled from a woman aged 18-29 years with Graves' hyperthyroidism. The sequencing input was blood. The chain has TRBV13 and TRBJ1-2; D remains ambiguous. The CDR3 spells CASSLYGGYTF. DNA for the CDR3: TGTGCCAGCAGCTTATACGGTGGCTACACCTTC.